This TCR beta chain was obtained from a study of chemoradiotherapy in HPV16-positive cancers. Germline assignment: CDR1 SGHRS and CDR2 YFSETQ. Trimming removed 0 bases from V and 7 bases from J, with 7 bases in between. The CDR3 has 12 amino acids. Measured with immunoSEQ multiplex PCR; TCRdb has only the in-frame clones, and not every one. The sample shows around 62,000 clones, approximately 91% of them seen only once. This specimen consisted of blood, obtained from a patient who underwent chemoradiotherapy. This chain uses TRBV5-1 with TRBJ1-2; D call uncertain. The source of this sequence is a human donor with HPV-associated anogenital cancer. The DNA of the CDR3 is TGCGCCAGCAGCTTGGTAGGTGGTGGCTACACCTTC. Amino acids: CASSLVGGGYTF.